The rows below give T cell receptor beta chains drawn from one sample of a study of beta chain features in type 1 diabetes. TCRdb's copy holds only in-frame clones and misses some; the assay was immunoSEQ multiplex PCR. Counted here are more than 150,000 clones, 10% to 15% occurring once; the ten biggest clones make up less than 0.7%. The source material was central memory CD4+ T cells from blood. These receptors were obtained from a woman younger than 35 in good health. Each CDR3 is given with its conserved first and last residue. The D gene is left open where the match is weak. Clone size is shown for a subset of rows, as once, few, many or a class of expanded clone.

TRBJ2-1,13,TRBV13,-,-,CASSRPGSSEQFF,TGTGCCAGCAGCCGCCCAGGGTCAAGTGAGCAGTTCTTC
TRBJ2-2,17,TRBV18,TRBD2,few,CASSLDLAGANTGELFF,TGTGCCAGCTCCCTCGACCTAGCGGGAGCGAACACCGGGGAGCTGTTTTTT
TRBJ1-5,14,TRBV5-1,TRBD1,-,CASSPGTGEQPQHF,TGCGCCAGCAGCCCCGGGACAGGTGAGCAGCCCCAGCATTTT
TRBJ1-1,14,TRBV6-5,-,-,CASVESGRYTEAFF,TGTGCCAGTGTCGAGAGCGGGAGGTACACTGAAGCTTTCTTT
TRBJ2-3,11,TRBV6-6,-,-,CASWEGGSRDF,TGTGCCAGCTGGGAGGGGGGAAGTAGGGATTTT
TRBJ2-3,18,TRBV9,TRBD2,-,CASSVERFAGGRTDTQYF,TGTGCCAGCAGCGTAGAGAGGTTTGCGGGAGGGCGCACAGATACGCAGTATTTT
TRBJ2-3,15,TRBV7-2,TRBD2,-,CASSLASGRIDTQYF,TGTGCCAGCAGCTTGGCTAGCGGGAGGATCGATACGCAGTATTTT
TRBJ1-2,14,TRBV6-1,TRBD1,few,CASSAMLTGGRYTF,TGTGCCAGCAGTGCTATGCTGACAGGGGGACGCTACACCTTC
TRBJ2-5,12,TRBV5-1,TRBD1,-,CASSRTGLGQYF,TGCGCCAGCAGCCGGACAGGGTTAGGGCAGTACTTC
TRBJ1-2,13,TRBV2,TRBD1,-,CASSEQGAQGYTF,TGTGCCAGCAGTGAACAGGGGGCTCAGGGCTACACCTTC
TRBJ2-3,16,TRBV4-1,-,few,CASSQMPGSGTDTQYF,TGCGCCAGCAGCCAGATGCCGGGGAGCGGCACAGATACGCAGTATTTT
TRBJ2-6,14,TRBV9,-,few,CASSVASGANVLTF,TGTGCCAGCAGCGTAGCATCTGGGGCCAACGTCCTGACTTTC
TRBJ2-1,11,TRBV6-5,TRBD1,few,CASSNGQGQFF,TGTGCCAGCAGCAACGGACAGGGGCAGTTCTTC
TRBJ2-7,11,TRBV7-2,-,few,CASSPLYEQYF,TGTGCCAGCAGCCCACTATACGAGCAGTACTTC
TRBJ2-7,11,TRBV6-5,TRBD2,few,CASNGLAGQYF,TGTGCCAGCAATGGGCTAGCGGGGCAGTACTTC
TRBJ2-5,12,TRBV5-1,-,few,CASREHQETQYF,TGCGCCAGCAGGGAGCACCAAGAGACCCAGTACTTC
TRBJ1-2,10,TRBV29-1,-,-,CSSSGYGYTF,TGCAGCTCCTCAGGCTATGGCTACACCTTC
TRBJ2-6,15,TRBV28,-,few,CASHGGRTGANVLTF,TGTGCCAGCCACGGGGGGCGCACTGGGGCCAACGTCCTGACTTTC
TRBJ2-7,16,TRBV6-5,-,few,CASSYGNGGYAYEQYF,TGTGCCAGCAGTTACGGAAACGGCGGGTATGCCTACGAGCAGTACTTC
TRBJ2-1,12,TRBV6-6,-,-,CASSNRYNEQFF,TGTGCCAGCAGTAATCGTTACAATGAGCAGTTCTTC
TRBJ2-7,16,TRBV6-5,TRBD1,few,CASSSFPGQGAYEQYF,TGTGCCAGCAGTTCCTTCCCGGGACAGGGGGCCTACGAGCAGTACTTC
TRBJ2-5,12,TRBV29-1,TRBD2,-,CSSLGRQETQYF,TGCAGCTCTCTCGGGAGGCAAGAGACCCAGTACTTC
TRBJ2-3,14,TRBV9,-,-,CASSVSPSTDTQYF,TGTGCCAGCAGCGTATCCCCGAGCACAGATACGCAGTATTTT
TRBJ2-3,14,TRBV4-1,-,-,CASKNLQGADTQYF,TGCGCCAGCAAAAACCTACAGGGCGCAGATACGCAGTATTTT
TRBJ2-3,13,TRBV10-3,TRBD1,-,CAIKGGETDTQYF,TGTGCCATCAAAGGGGGCGAAACAGATACGCAGTATTTT
TRBJ2-3,15,TRBV7-8,TRBD2,-,CASSPRSGTADTQYF,TGTGCCAGCAGCCCCCGAAGCGGGACGGCAGATACGCAGTATTTT
TRBJ2-2,15,TRBV5-4,-,-,CASSLAGSYTGELFF,TGTGCCAGCAGCTTGGCCGGTAGCTACACCGGGGAGCTGTTTTTT
TRBJ2-7,13,TRBV18,-,few,CASSPNGAREQYF,TGTGCCAGCTCACCCAACGGTGCCAGGGAGCAGTACTTC
TRBJ1-2,12,TRBV5-1,-,few,CASSADSYGYTF,TGCGCCAGCAGCGCGGACAGCTATGGCTACACCTTC
TRBJ1-2,10,TRBV6-4,-,few,CARSNYGYTF,TGTGCCAGAAGCAACTATGGCTACACCTTC
TRBJ2-3,13,TRBV28,TRBD1,-,CASSPLDRGAQYF,TGTGCCAGCAGTCCCTTGGACAGGGGTGCGCAGTATTTT
TRBJ2-1,15,TRBV28,-,-,CASSADTYSYNEQFF,TGTGCCAGCAGTGCGGACACTTACTCCTACAATGAGCAGTTCTTC
TRBJ2-7,15,TRBV7-2,-,-,CASSLEAGRILEQYF,TGTGCCAGCAGCTTGGAGGCAGGGAGGATACTCGAGCAGTACTTC
TRBJ2-1,15,TRBV5-1,TRBD2,-,CASTTLAGGSPEQFF,TGCGCCAGTACTACTCTAGCGGGAGGGTCCCCTGAGCAGTTCTTC
TRBJ2-5,16,TRBV5-1,TRBD1,-,CASSLVSGQGQETQYF,TGCGCCAGCAGCTTGGTATCGGGACAGGGGCAAGAGACCCAGTACTTC
TRBJ2-1,15,TRBV19,TRBD1,few,CASSIPGQGKNEQFF,TGTGCCAGTAGTATTCCTGGACAGGGCAAGAATGAGCAGTTCTTC
TRBJ2-1,15,TRBV28,TRBD2,-,CASSLGGGRYNEQFF,TGTGCCAGCAGTTTAGGGGGAGGGAGGTACAATGAGCAGTTCTTC
TRBJ1-2,14,TRBV18,TRBD1,-,CASSPRQGTEGYTF,TGTGCCAGCTCACCACGACAGGGGACGGAGGGCTACACCTTC
TRBJ2-5,13,TRBV5-5,TRBD1,-,CASGGTGGETQYF,TGTGCCAGCGGCGGGACAGGGGGGGAGACCCAGTACTTC
TRBJ1-1,16,TRBV5-6,TRBD1,-,CASSLVGDRSLTEAFF,TGTGCCAGCAGCTTGGTTGGGGACAGGTCGCTCACTGAAGCTTTCTTT
TRBJ2-3,16,TRBV4-2,TRBD1,few,CASSPSFGQGTDTQYF,TGTGCCAGCAGCCCATCCTTTGGACAGGGCACAGATACGCAGTATTTT
TRBJ2-1,15,TRBV30,-,few,CAWSVGGRGYNEQFF,TGTGCCTGGAGTGTCGGGGGGAGGGGGTACAATGAGCAGTTCTTC
TRBJ2-7,15,TRBV5-4,TRBD1,many,CASSDRDRGAYEQYF,TGTGCCAGCAGCGACCGGGACAGGGGGGCCTACGAGCAGTACTTC
TRBJ2-7,14,TRBV6-5,-,-,CASSRHRQPYEQYF,TGTGCCAGCAGCCGACACCGACAGCCCTACGAGCAGTACTTC
TRBJ1-3,15,TRBV9,-,once,CASSVAGYSGNTIYF,TGTGCCAGCAGCGTAGCAGGGTACTCTGGAAACACCATATATTTT
TRBJ1-4,16,TRBV30,-,-,CAWSPRSRATNEKLFF,TGTGCCTGGAGCCCGCGGTCCAGGGCAACTAATGAAAAACTGTTTTTT